These 21 T cell receptor beta chains were sequenced from one sample in a study of T cell changes during pregnancy in multiple sclerosis. The protocol was immunoSEQ multiplex PCR, while the TCRdb copy is restricted to in-frame clones and leaves out a portion. The sample includes roughly 80,000 clones, 92% of them seen just once. Material: peripheral blood, obtained before pregnancy. The receptors were sampled from a female donor with multiple sclerosis, enrolled in a pregnancy study.

This chain uses TRBV10-3 with TRBJ2-7; 7 bases agree with TRBD1. The CDR3 spans 14 residues. With 4 bases clipped from V and 0 bases from J, the junction kept 3 bases outside the gene matches. CDR1 is ENHRY and CDR2 is SYGVKD in the germline V gene. The CDR3 region has the DNA TGTGCCATCAGTGGACAGGGAAGCTCCTACGAGCAGTACTTC. Its translation is CAISGQGSSYEQYF.

The V and J genes are TRBV5-6 and TRBJ1-6; 12 nucleotides align to TRBD1. The trim removed 2 bases at V and 14 bases at J, leaving 14 bases unmatched. Germline-derived CDR1 and CDR2 are SGHDT and YYEEEE. The CDR3 length is 17 residues. CDR3 amino acids: CASSFGTGGFSVETLHF. CDR3 DNA: TGTGCCAGCAGCTTCGGGACAGGGGGCTTTTCCGTCGAGACCCTCCACTTT.

The rearrangement uses TRBV6-6 and TRBJ1-2; D might be TRBD1 (6 bases). The CDR3 spans 14 residues. Germline V gene lookup returns CDR1 MNHNY and CDR2 SVGAGI (reference sequence). V gave up 3 bases and J gave up 1 base, with 9 bases separating them. CDR3 sequence reads: CASSYYRVNYGYTF. CDR3 in DNA: TGTGCCAGCAGTTATTACAGGGTTAACTATGGCTACACCTTC.

The chain links TRBV7-9 to TRBJ2-1, with 7 nucleotides matching TRBD2. The V segment lost 0 bases and the J segment 2 bases; nucleotides outside the gene matches: 1. CDR3 length: 15 residues. Germline V gene lookup returns CDR1 SEHNR and CDR2 FQNEAQ (reference sequence). The DNA of the CDR3 is TGTGCCAGCAGCTTAGCGGGGGGGACCTACAATGAGCAGTTCTTC. Translated, it gives CASSLAGGTYNEQFF.

The genes are TRBV19 and TRBJ2-1; 11 positions agree with TRBD2. The germline V gene encodes CDR1 LNHDA and CDR2 SQIVND (reference sequence). The CDR3 runs 17 residues. Trimming at V came to 3 bases and at J to 2 bases, leaving 6 bases not matched to a gene. In nucleotides, the CDR3 is TGTGCCAGTAGTATCCCTCTAGCGGGGGGTACCTACAATGAGCAGTTCTTC. Its protein is CASSIPLAGGTYNEQFF.

The rearrangement links TRBV9 to TRBJ2-1, with 9 bases that match TRBD2. CDR1 SGDLS and CDR2 YYNGEE come from the germline V gene. The CDR3 consists of 17 residues. J gave up 0 bases and V 0 bases, and 4 bases lay outside the gene matches. DNA of the CDR3: TGTGCCAGCAGCGTAGCAGCGGGGGGCCTCTCCTACAATGAGCAGTTCTTC. Amino acids: CASSVAAGGLSYNEQFF.

CDR3 sequence (DNA): TGTGCCAGCAGCGCGGGGGGGCCGTCCTACAATGAGCAGTTCTTC. This codes for CASSAGGPSYNEQFF. This rearrangement joins TRBV13 to TRBJ2-1, with 9 bases lining up with TRBD2. Germline loops: CDR1 PRHDT, CDR2 FYEKMQ (reference sequence). V dropped 5 bases and J dropped 1; count of bases not matched to a gene: 3. The CDR3 covers 15 residues.

The chain couples TRBV6-5 to TRBJ1-2, with 7 bases matching TRBD1. V dropped 2 bases and J dropped 6; count of bases not matched to a gene: 9. The CDR3 length is 15 residues. The germline V gene encodes CDR1 MNHEY and CDR2 SVGAGI. The CDR3 bases are TGTGCCAGCAGTTACCTCGGACAGGATGAGGATGGCTACACCTTC. Translation: CASSYLGQDEDGYTF.

The genes are TRBV9 and TRBJ1-2, with D possibly TRBD1 on 5 matching bases. This CDR3 has 15 amino acids. V shed 4 bases and J shed 4 bases, with 17 bases lying between them. Germline V gives CDR1 SGDLS, CDR2 YYNGEE. The CDR3 nucleotides read TGTGCCAGCAGCCGTGGACAAGACATTCTCTATGGCTACACCTTC. It translates to CASSRGQDILYGYTF.

The V gene is TRBV9, the J gene TRBJ1-4; D is possibly TRBD1 (6 bases). The V and J ends lost 0 bases and 8 bases respectively, with 11 bases between them. There are 14 residues in the CDR3. Germline assignment: CDR1 SGDLS and CDR2 YYNGEE. CDR3 region: CASSVVATGEKLFF. CDR3 in DNA: TGTGCCAGCAGCGTAGTCGCGACAGGAGAAAAACTGTTTTTT.

The chain links TRBV5-8 to TRBJ1-2, with TRBD1 matching 11 bases. Germline CDR1 SGHTS, CDR2 YDEGEE. The length of the CDR3 is 16 residues. The V segment lost 0 bases and the J segment 4 bases; nucleotides outside the gene matches: 5. The CDR3 nucleotides read TGTGCCAGCAGCTTGGAGGGGACAGGGGGGGTCTATGGCTACACCTTC. Translation: CASSLEGTGGVYGYTF. The full variable domain, with the rest looked up from reference TRBV5-8 and TRBJ1-2, is EAGVTQSPTHLIKTRGQQATLRCSPISGHTSVYWYQQALGLGLQFLLWYDEGEERNRGNFPPRFSGRQFPNYSSELNVNALELEDSALYLCASSLEGTGGVYGYTFGSGTRLTVV.

The V gene is TRBV18, the J gene TRBJ1-1, with TRBD1 matching over 7 bases. The CDR3 contains 15 residues. V gave up 5 bases and J gave up 0 bases; unmatched junction bases: 6. From germline, CDR1 is KGHSH and CDR2 LQKENI. CDR3 DNA: TGTGCCAGCTCAAAGGGGGCCGGAATGAACACTGAAGCTTTCTTT. This codes for CASSKGAGMNTEAFF.

The chain employs TRBV10-3 and TRBJ2-3, with TRBD2 identical over 7 bases. The CDR3 length is 14 residues. Germline V lookup: CDR1 ENHRY, CDR2 SYGVKD. V trimming: 10 bases; J trimming: 1 base; junction bases outside the gene matches: 8. The CDR3 spells CATASGGGTDTQYF. The DNA of the CDR3 is TGTGCCACCGCTAGCGGAGGGGGCACAGATACGCAGTATTTT.

The table lists this clone with a count of one. The chain is built from TRBV25-1 and TRBJ2-7; a weak D match, TRBD2 (7 bases). The V end lost 4 bases, the J end lost 1 base, and 14 bases lay between the germline ends. The CDR3 contains 15 residues. Germline V gene data show CDR1 as MGHDK and CDR2 as SYGVNS. The CDR3 bases are TGTGCCAGCAGTGGTTCGGGGGGCGCTTCCTACGAGCAGTACTTC. This translates into CASSGSGGASYEQYF.

This clone has only a few counts. This chain joins TRBV18 and TRBJ1-2; 9 bases map to TRBD1. There are 15 residues in the CDR3. The germline CDR1 and CDR2 sequences are KGHSH and LQKENI. Trimming cost V 3 bases and J 7 bases; bases outside gene matches: 9. For the CDR3, the DNA is TGTGCCAGCTCACCCCAAACGGACAGGGGAGGTGGCTACACCTTC. Protein product: CASSPQTDRGGGYTF.

The chain has TRBV7-6 and TRBJ2-3, with D unresolved. V lost 2 bases and J lost 2, with 14 bases in between. The CDR3 consists of 16 residues. CDR1 and CDR2 (germline): SGHVS, FNYEAQ. The CDR3: CASSLQTRVPTDTQYF. CDR3 sequence (DNA): TGTGCCAGCAGCTTACAGACAAGAGTCCCCACAGATACGCAGTATTTT. The full variable domain, rest sourced from reference TRBV7-6 and TRBJ2-3, is GAGVSQSPRYKVTKRGQDVALRCDPISGHVSLYWYRQALGQGPEFLTYFNYEAQQDKSGLPNDRFSAERPEGSISTLTIQRTEQRDSAMYRCASSLQTRVPTDTQYFGPGTRLTVL.

In its sample, this clone was seen once. The rearrangement joins TRBV5-1 to TRBJ2-1; the match to TRBD2 covers 15 bases. The germline V gene encodes CDR1 SGHRS and CDR2 YFSETQ. With 4 bases clipped from V and 6 bases from J, the junction kept 11 bases outside the gene matches. CDR3 length equals 18 residues. CDR3 amino acids: CASSPGLAGGSSGNEQFF. The CDR3 DNA is TGCGCCAGCAGCCCTGGACTAGCGGGGGGGTCCTCCGGCAATGAGCAGTTCTTC.

The V and J genes are TRBV9 and TRBJ1-1; 9 bases match TRBD1. The CDR3 contains 15 residues. Germline V gene sequence: CDR1 SGDLS, CDR2 YYNGEE. The V and J ends lost 0 bases and 1 base, in that order; junction bases with no gene match: 1. CDR3 amino acids: CASSVVDRGNTEAFF. CDR3 nucleotides: TGTGCCAGCAGCGTAGTGGACAGGGGGAACACTGAAGCTTTCTTT. Supplemented by reference TRBV9 and TRBJ1-1, the full variable domain reads DSGVTQTPKHLITATGQRVTLRCSPRSGDLSVYWYQQSLDQGLQFLIQYYNGEERAKGNILERFSAQQFPDLHSELNLSSLELGDSALYFCASSVVDRGNTEAFFGQGTRLTVV.

The chain combines TRBV5-1 with TRBJ1-5; D is uncertain. V gave up 0 bases and J gave up 6 bases, with 7 bases separating them. The CDR3 is 13 residues long. CDR1 is SGHRS and CDR2 is YFSETQ in the germline V gene. The CDR3 spells CASSLAPGQPQHF. The CDR3 DNA follows: TGCGCCAGCAGCTTGGCCCCCGGTCAGCCCCAGCATTTT.

The chain carries TRBV21-1 and TRBJ1-3; the DNA was not used to check the table's D call, TRBD1. TRBV21-1 has pseudogene status. This CDR3 comprises 18 residues. The CDR3 DNA reads TGTGCCAGCAGCTCCCTAAGGCAGGGTGGCTCCTCTGGAAACACCATATATTTT. This gives the protein CASSSLRQGGSSGNTIYF.

In DNA, the CDR3 is TGTGCCAGCGTGGCTGGGACAGGGAGTTATGGCTACACCTTC. Translating gives CASVAGTGSYGYTF. This chain joins TRBV6-5 and TRBJ1-2; 9 bases fit TRBD1. J was trimmed by 5 bases and V by 8 bases; bases with no gene match: 9. This CDR3 comprises 14 residues. Germline lookup yields CDR1 MNHEY and CDR2 SVGAGI.